The clone carrying this T cell receptor beta chain was recorded a few times. Its antigen is undetermined. The V segment lost 3 bases and the J segment 3 bases; nucleotides outside the gene matches: 5. Germline CDR1 LNHDA, CDR2 SQIVND (reference sequence). The CDR3 has 16 amino acids. This sample was taken from a study of vaccination and CD4 T cells after COVID-19. In the study overall: Post-vaccine sample collection happened at a median of around 65 days after dose two, ranging 14 to 241.

Cultured CD4+ T-cell DNA underwent Oncomine TCR Beta short-read sequencing. Each CDR3 protein gets one entry after TCRdb re-called the PCR reads with MiXCR. The sample shows about 10,000 distinct CDR3 sequences, about 33% of them seen only once. As for treatment: roughly 10-day PBMC culture with coronavirus spike peptide pools or control peptides (ViraFEST assay). The receptor was derived from a human donor who had recovered from COVID-19. The source was CD4+ T cells from blood, cultured in vitro, collected after SARS-CoV-2 vaccination. The chain joins TRBV19 to TRBJ2-3, with 11 nucleotides matching TRBD1. The CDR3 bases are TGTGCCAGTAGTATGGGGGGGACAGGGGGGACAGATACGCAGTATTTT. Protein: CASSMGGTGGTDTQYF.